Here is one TCR beta chain with its context. The data originate from a study of memory CD4+ T cells and cytomegalovirus serostatus. Trimming removed 1 base from V and 9 bases from J, with 7 bases in between. The germline gives CDR1 LGHNA, CDR2 YSLEER. The CDR3 is 12 residues long. The sort gate was single viable CD3+CD4+CD8-CD45RO+ cells for memory CD4+ T cells. Here immunoSEQ multiplex PCR was the method, and the copy in TCRdb shows in-frame clones only, minus some. This sample has 45,000 to 60,000 clones, with about 83% found just once. This receptor was taken from an adult in good health and CMV-seropositive. Sequencing was carried out using memory CD4+ T cells from blood. This chain joins TRBV4-3 and TRBJ2-1; D unclear. The CDR3: CASSQVMGEQFF. The CDR3 region has the DNA TGCGCCAGCAGCCAAGTAATGGGTGAGCAGTTCTTC.